The 19 T cell receptor delta chains presented below share a single source sample, sequenced in a study of DNA immune sequencing with unique molecular identifiers. All 8 TRDV and 4 TRDJ genes were targeted in 32-plex amplification of genomic DNA. A 12-nucleotide UMI was added during 2 to 4 barcoding PCR cycles before adapter PCR. TCRdb re-analyzed the multiplex PCR reads via CATT. The sample includes 1,500 to 2,000 delta-chain clones, roughly an eighth of them seen just once. The sample consisted of gamma-delta T cells enriched from blood buffy coat, or unenriched PBMCs (not recorded which). Every receptor here comes from a human donor in good health.

This clone was seen a few times. A far larger clone lies a single base away; this is likely a read error. This chain uses TRDV2 with TRDJ1, with 7 bases matching TRDD3. Germline assignment: CDR1 GEAIGNYY and CDR2 EKD. The CDR3 loop spans 13 amino acids. In nucleotides, the CDR3 is TGTGCCTGTTACACCTGGGGGACCGATAAACTCATCTTT. The encoded protein is CACYTWGTDKLIF.

This chain joins TRDV3 and TRDJ1; D possibly uses TRDD2 or TRDD3 (7 bases each). The germline gives CDR1 TVYSNPD, CDR2 GDNSRS (reference sequence). This CDR3 region has 19 residues. V was pared by 1 base and J by 3 bases, with 30 bases between. The CDR3 loop is CAFKSAFLQWGYGPDKLIF. For the CDR3, the DNA is TGTGCCTTTAAGTCCGCGTTCCTACAGTGGGGATATGGCCCCGATAAACTCATCTTT.

As regards this clone: One base separates it from a far larger clone, so it is likely a read error. This chain links TRDV2 with TRDJ2; 7 nucleotides match TRDD3. V shed 0 bases, J shed 6 bases, and the junction held 21 bases outside the gene matches. Per the germline V gene, CDR1 is GEAIGNYY and CDR2 is EKD. CDR3 length: 20 amino acids. The CDR3 DNA is TGTGCCTGTGACACCGTCGTACTGGGGAATACCCCAACCGGTTCAGCACAACTCTTCTTT. It specifies CACDTVVLGNTPTGSAQLFF.

This clone is categorized as medium-sized. Other DNA sequences from this sample encode an identical CDR3 as well. J is TRDJ1 and V is TRDV1; 13 bases are a match to TRDD3. The J gene was not available in TCRdb and was assigned here by matching the DNA to germline segments. This CDR3 region has 24 residues. Trimming at V came to 3 bases and at J to 1 base, leaving 26 bases not matched to a gene. In germline, CDR1 is TSWWSYY, CDR2 QGS. For the CDR3, the DNA is TGTGCTCTTGGGGAGTCTCCGATGGCCTTCCCAAGATACTGGGGGATACGGGGCACCGATAAACTCATCTTT. Protein: CALGESPMAFPRYWGIRGTDKLIF.

This clone has only a few counts. The TCRdb protein, from a much larger clone, departs from this DNA's translation at residue 3, likely by read error; the protein shown derives from the DNA. The chain has TRDV2 and TRDJ1; 12 positions agree with TRDD3. This CDR3 region has 16 residues. Germline CDR1 and CDR2: GEAIGNYY and EKD. The CDR3 DNA reads as TGTGCCAGTGACAAGCTGGGGGATACGCAGGCCGATAAACTCATCTTT. Protein: CASDKLGDTQADKLIF.

Concerning this clone itself: TCRdb assigns this DNA the protein of a much larger clone, which departs from its translation at residue 6; this likely reflects a read error, and the protein shown comes from translating the DNA. The chain uses TRDV2 and TRDJ1; 9 bases are a match to TRDD3. Looked up from germline, CDR1 is GEAIGNYY and CDR2 is EKD. The CDR3 has 17 amino acids. V shed 0 bases and J 0 bases; nucleotides not matched to a gene: 7. DNA for the CDR3: TGTGCCTGTGACACCCATACTGGGGGACCCTACACCGATAAACTCATCTTT. Protein product: CACDTHTGGPYTDKLIF.

This clone was observed a handful of times. TCRdb pairs this DNA with a much larger clone's protein that differs at residue 12, likely a read error; the protein shown was translated from the DNA. The V call is TRDV2, the J call TRDJ1, with 9 nucleotides matching TRDD3. The CDR3 length is 20 residues. CDR1 and CDR2 from the germline V gene are GEAIGNYY and EKD. J gave up 0 bases and V 4 bases, and 20 bases lay outside the gene matches. The CDR3 DNA sequence: TGTGCCTGTGATAACCTTGGTACGGGGGGATACAGTACTTACACCGATAAACTCATCTTT. Translation gives CACDNLGTGGYSTYTDKLIF.

The table lists this clone with a few counts. The likely explanation is a read error, given a far larger clone one base away. The chain employs TRDV2 and TRDJ1; 7 bases match TRDD3. CDR3 size: 18 residues. V was pared by 3 bases and J by 1 base, with 16 bases of the junction left unmatched. Germline loops: CDR1 GEAIGNYY, CDR2 EKD. CDR3 in amino acids: CACDLLVDTLLTTDKLIF. CDR3 sequence (DNA): TGTGCCTGTGACCTTCTGGTGGATACGCTTCTTACCACCGATAAACTCATCTTT.

This clone was counted between two and nine times. The rearrangement uses TRDV1 and TRDJ1, with 10 bases lining up with TRDD3. Germline matching of the DNA provided the J gene here, since TCRdb leaves it blank. The CDR3 has 21 amino acids. Trimming at V came to 1 base and at J to 0 bases, leaving 17 bases not matched to a gene. Germline V gives CDR1 TSWWSYY, CDR2 QGS. The CDR3, as DNA: TGTGCTCTTGGGGAACCTTCCTACGACTGGGGGATCCCCTGTTACACCGATAAACTCATCTTT. It yields the protein CALGEPSYDWGIPCYTDKLIF.

This clone occurred once. A much larger clone differs from this one at a single base, so this may be a read error. V and J are TRDV1 and TRDJ2, with a possible D match to TRDD2 (5 bases). TCRdb leaves out the J gene; it was filled in here by matching the DNA to germline. The CDR3 has 25 residues. Trimming removed 5 bases at V and 0 bases at J, with 40 bases between. From germline, CDR1 is TSWWSYY and CDR2 QGS. For the CDR3, the DNA is TGTGCTCTTGGGAATTCCTGTTACCGGTACGAGCTCGAATTCGCCTGCAAACCTTTGACAGCACAACTCTTCTTT. It specifies CALGNSCYRYELEFACKPLTAQLFF.

In its sample, this clone was seen a few times. With only one base between it and a far larger clone, this is likely a read error. Other DNA variants within this sample encode the same CDR3. The chain recombines TRDV2 with TRDJ1, with TRDD3 identical over 11 bases. This CDR3 contains 17 residues. The V gene's germline CDR1 is GEAIGNYY and CDR2 EKD. The CDR3 bases are TGTGCCTGTGACACCGTTGGGGGATACGCTGGGACCGATAAACTTATCTTT. Its protein is CACDTVGGYAGTDKLIF.

As to this clone: A read error likely explains why the TCRdb protein, taken from a much larger clone, differs from this DNA's translation at residue 10; the protein shown is translated from the DNA. The chain uses TRDV2 and TRDJ1; 11 nucleotides line up with TRDD3. Germline lookup yields CDR1 GEAIGNYY and CDR2 EKD. V dropped 5 bases and J dropped 4; count of bases not matched to a gene: 8. CDR3 size: 15 residues. In nucleotides, the CDR3 is TGTGCCTGTGCCCAACTGGGGGATAGGGGCGATAAACTCATCTTT. This translates into CACAQLGDRGDKLIF.

A few counts support this clone. It is likely a read error: a sequence one base away is far more abundant. At the DNA level, this CDR3 is encoded by other sequences in the same sample as well. The chain recombines TRDV2 with TRDJ3; 7 bases are shared with TRDD3. CDR1 and CDR2 (germline): GEAIGNYY, EKD. This CDR3 region has 18 residues. With V trimmed by 4 bases and J by 0 bases, 8 bases remained unmatched. The CDR3 DNA reads as TGTGCCTGTGATAAAATACTGGGGAGCTCCTGGGACACCCGACAGATGTTTTTC. This encodes CACDKILGSSWDTRQMFF.

Points on this clone: The protein TCRdb gives is from a much larger clone and does not agree with this DNA's translation at residue 10, likely a read error; the protein shown here comes from the DNA. This sequence joins TRDV2 and TRDJ1; 11 bases are shared with TRDD3. Trimming at V came to 5 bases and at J to 4 bases, leaving 8 bases not matched to a gene. CDR1 and CDR2 from the germline V gene are GEAIGNYY and EKD. This CDR3 has 15 amino acids. The CDR3 reads CACAQLGDRHDKLIF. The CDR3 DNA reads as TGTGCCTGTGCCCAACTGGGGGATAGGCACGATAAACTCATCTTT.

This clone was seen a handful of times. This DNA's translation and the protein TCRdb lists, from a much larger clone, do not match at residue 4, likely due to a read error; the protein shown is translated from the DNA. The rearrangement uses TRDV2 and TRDJ1; TRDD3 matches 9 bases. Germline CDR1 reads GEAIGNYY; CDR2 reads EKD. The CDR3 consists of 19 residues. CDR3 sequence (DNA): TGTGCCTGTGTCACCTTGTCTTTACTGGGGGAAGAGTACACCGATAAACTCATCTTT. This encodes CACVTLSLLGEEYTDKLIF.

In this sample, this clone is medium-sized (0.01 to 0.1%). The chain has TRAV38-2/DV8 and TRDJ1; the D gene is possibly TRDD2 (9 bases). The ends were cut back, 7 bases at V and 0 bases at J, with 40 bases in the middle. Per the germline V gene, CDR1 is TSESDYY and CDR2 is QEAYKQQN. The CDR3 is 23 residues long. The CDR3 is CAYRGPVLPTLGALRRYTDKLIF. Written as DNA, the CDR3 is TGTGCTTATCGGGGCCCGGTCCTTCCTACACTGGGGGCCCTGCGCCGGTACACCGATAAACTCATCTTT.

Regarding this clone: One base separates it from a far larger clone, so it is likely a read error. This CDR3 is also generated by other DNA sequences in the sample. This chain's CDR3 is CACDTLVLGENTDKLIF. The CDR3 nucleotides are TGTGCCTGTGACACCCTCGTGTTGGGGGAGAACACCGATAAACTCATTTTT. V gene TRDV2 combines with J gene TRDJ1; 7 positions match TRDD3. The length of the CDR3 is 17 residues. The germline gives CDR1 GEAIGNYY, CDR2 EKD.

This clone appeared a few times. This DNA's translation differs at residue 13 from TCRdb's protein, which comes from a much larger clone; a read error is likely, and the protein shown is translated from the DNA. The identical CDR3 is also encoded by other nucleotide sequences in the sample. V is TRDV2 and J is TRDJ3, with D possibly TRDD3 on 5 matching bases. Germline assignment: CDR1 GEAIGNYY and CDR2 EKD. This CDR3 contains 20 residues. CDR3 DNA: TGTGCCTGTGACACCTTGGGGACCACGAACGGCTCCTGTGACACCCGACAGATGTTTTTC. This encodes CACDTLGTTNGSCDTRQMFF.

Details on this clone: This DNA's translation differs at residue 13 from TCRdb's protein, which comes from a much larger clone; a read error is likely, and the protein shown is translated from the DNA. This chain connects TRDV2 to TRDJ1; TRDD3 aligns across 11 bases. V dropped 0 bases and J dropped 6; count of bases not matched to a gene: 11. Germline lookup yields CDR1 GEAIGNYY and CDR2 EKD. There are 17 residues in the CDR3. Here the CDR3 DNA reads TGTGCCTGTGACACCGTTGGGGGATACGCTGGGACCTATAAACTCATCTTT. Encoded protein: CACDTVGGYAGTYKLIF.